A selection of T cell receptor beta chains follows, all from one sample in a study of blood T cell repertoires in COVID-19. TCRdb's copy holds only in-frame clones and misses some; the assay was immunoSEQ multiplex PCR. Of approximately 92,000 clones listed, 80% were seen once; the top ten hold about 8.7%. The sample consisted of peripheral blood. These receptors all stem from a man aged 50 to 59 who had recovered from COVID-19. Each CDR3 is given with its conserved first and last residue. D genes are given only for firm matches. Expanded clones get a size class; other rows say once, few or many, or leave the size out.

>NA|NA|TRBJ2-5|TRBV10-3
CAISWTGETQYF
TGTGCCATCAGTTGGACGGGGGAGACCCAGTACTTC
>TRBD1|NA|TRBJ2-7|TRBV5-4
CASSPGQGSYEQYF
TGTGCCAGCAGCCCGGGACAGGGCTCCTACGAGCAGTACTTC
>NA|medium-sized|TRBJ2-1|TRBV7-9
CASSLALAEGDEQFF
TGTGCCAGCAGCTTAGCCCTAGCGGAGGGGGATGAGCAGTTCTTC
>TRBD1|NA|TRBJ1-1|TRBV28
CASSPFGQALNTEAFF
TGTGCCAGCAGTCCCTTCGGACAGGCTTTGAACACTGAAGCTTTCTTT
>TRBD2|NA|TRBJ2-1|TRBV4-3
CASSQAWTSGYNEQFF
TGCGCCAGCAGCCAAGCCTGGACTAGCGGCTACAATGAGCAGTTCTTC
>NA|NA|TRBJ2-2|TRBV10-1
CASQLLAGGELFF
TGCGCCAGCCAACTTCTCGCGGGGGGGGAGCTGTTTTTT
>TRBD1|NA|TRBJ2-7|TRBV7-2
CASSQGTGENEQYF
TGTGCCAGCAGCCAGGGGACAGGGGAGAACGAGCAGTACTTC
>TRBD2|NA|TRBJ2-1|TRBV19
CASSTGGGRSYNEQFF
TGTGCCAGTAGTACGGGCGGGGGACGGTCCTACAATGAGCAGTTCTTC
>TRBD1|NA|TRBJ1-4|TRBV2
CASRGSGTGSQKLFF
TGTGCCAGCAGGGGTTCGGGGACAGGGTCGCAGAAACTGTTTTTT
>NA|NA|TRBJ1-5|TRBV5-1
CASSPDSLNQPQHF
TGCGCCAGCAGCCCGGACAGCCTTAATCAGCCCCAGCATTTT
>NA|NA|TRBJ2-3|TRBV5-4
CASSSTGPDTQYF
TGTGCCAGCAGCTCGACAGGTCCAGATACGCAGTATTTT
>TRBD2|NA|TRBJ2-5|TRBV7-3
CASSLGASGQETQYF
TGTGCCAGCAGCCTTGGGGCTAGCGGGCAAGAGACCCAGTACTTC
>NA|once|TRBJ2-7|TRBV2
CASSDGQSYEQYF
TGTGCCAGCAGTGACGGACAGTCCTACGAGCAGTACTTC
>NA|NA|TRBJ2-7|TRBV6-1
CASSESGQRREQYF
TGTGCCAGCAGTGAAAGTGGACAACGGCGGGAGCAGTACTTC
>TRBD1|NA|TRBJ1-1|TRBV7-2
CASSPAGGQGAWRAFF
TGTGCCAGCAGCCCGGCAGGGGGACAGGGGGCATGGAGGGCTTTCTTT
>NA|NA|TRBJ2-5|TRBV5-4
CASSRMGGKSETQYF
TGTGCCAGCAGCCGCATGGGGGGAAAGTCTGAGACCCAGTACTTC
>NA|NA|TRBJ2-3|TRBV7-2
CASSLRVKGRDHNTDTQYF
TGTGCCAGCAGCTTACGGGTAAAGGGGCGGGACCATAACACAGATACGCAGTATTTT
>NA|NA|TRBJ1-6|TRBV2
CASSVTGRNSPLHF
TGTGCCAGCAGTGTTACGGGAAGGAATTCACCCCTCCACTTT
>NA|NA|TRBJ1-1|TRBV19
CASSSTRGNTEAFF
TGTGCCAGTAGTAGCACTCGAGGGAACACTGAAGCTTTCTTT
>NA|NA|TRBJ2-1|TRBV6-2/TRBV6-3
CASSLHNEQFF
TGTGCCAGCAGTCTTCACAATGAGCAGTTCTTC
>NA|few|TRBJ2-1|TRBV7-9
CASSLVGASYNEQFF
TGTGCCAGCAGCTTAGTTGGGGCTTCCTACAATGAGCAGTTCTTC
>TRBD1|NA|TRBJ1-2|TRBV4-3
CASSPRWKQGADGYTF
TGCGCCAGCAGCCCCCGGTGGAAACAGGGGGCCGATGGCTACACCTTC
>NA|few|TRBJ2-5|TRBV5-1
CASRQAQETQYF
TGCGCCAGCAGGCAGGCCCAAGAGACCCAGTACTTC
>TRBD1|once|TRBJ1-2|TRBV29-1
CSALPSLGTGRGYTF
TGCAGCGCCCTTCCATCCCTTGGGACAGGGAGAGGCTACACCTTC
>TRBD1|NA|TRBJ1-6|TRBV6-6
CASSLETIGDSQSPLHF
TGTGCCAGCAGTCTAGAAACGATTGGGGACAGCCAGTCACCCCTCCACTTT
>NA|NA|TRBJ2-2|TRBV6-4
CASSEAIFSTGELFF
TGTGCCAGCAGTGAGGCCATATTCAGCACCGGGGAGCTGTTTTTT
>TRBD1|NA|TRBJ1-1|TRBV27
CASVRGITEAFF
TGTGCCAGCGTCAGGGGGATCACTGAAGCTTTCTTT
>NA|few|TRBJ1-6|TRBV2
CASTSTALNSPLHF
TGTGCCAGCACAAGTACAGCCCTCAATTCACCCCTCCACTTT
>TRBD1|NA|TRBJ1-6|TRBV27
CASSNSQGAGSPLHF
TGTGCCAGCAGTAACTCCCAGGGGGCAGGATCACCCCTCCACTTT
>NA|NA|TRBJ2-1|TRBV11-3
CASSLSGPPTHEQFF
TGTGCCAGCAGCTTATCGGGTCCACCCACCCATGAGCAGTTCTTC